This is a list of T cell receptor beta chains from one sample in a study of blood T cell repertoires in COVID-19. The table came from immunoSEQ multiplex PCR; TCRdb's copy has only in-frame clones and leaves some out. This sample has about 210,000 clones, with just over 90% found just once. Sequencing was done on a sample of peripheral blood. The receptors were gathered from a man younger than 45 with acute or convalescent COVID-19. CDR3s include the opening cysteine and the closing phenylalanine or tryptophan. Fields, in order: clone size, J gene, D gene, V gene, CDR3 DNA, CDR3 protein. D genes are given only for firm matches. Not every row has a clone size; where given, it reads once, few, many or a size class.

>-|TRBJ1-3|TRBD1|TRBV9
TGTGCCAGCAGCCCCCTCCCGGGGACAGGTAAAAACACCATATATTTT
CASSPLPGTGKNTIYF
>-|TRBJ2-7|TRBD2|TRBV29-1
TGCAGCGTTGAACTCAGACTAGCGGGAGGGACGGGCGAGCAGTACTTC
CSVELRLAGGTGEQYF
>-|TRBJ1-2|-|TRBV2
TGTGCCAGCAGTTCTACAGGCGGCAACTATGGCTACACCTTC
CASSSTGGNYGYTF
>-|TRBJ2-7|-|TRBV12-3/TRBV12-4
TGTGCCAGCACCCTAACAGGTCCCTACGAGCAGTACTTC
CASTLTGPYEQYF
>-|TRBJ1-2|-|TRBV7-3
TGTGCCAGCAGCCCACAGGGCCCGCTCCCCTATGGCTACACCTTC
CASSPQGPLPYGYTF
>-|TRBJ1-1|-|TRBV28
TGTGCCAGCAGTCTCCCATATATCGGAGCTTTCTTT
CASSLPYIGAFF
>-|TRBJ2-5|TRBD2|TRBV19
TGTGCCAGTAGTAGGGAATGGACTAGCGGCAGACAGACCCAGTACTTC
CASSREWTSGRQTQYF
>once|TRBJ1-5|-|TRBV6-4
TGTGCCAGCAGTATCGACAGGCGCTATAGCAATCAGCCCCAGCATTTT
CASSIDRRYSNQPQHF
>-|TRBJ2-7|TRBD1|TRBV3-1/TRBV3-2
TGTGCCAGCAGCCCTATCGGGACAGGCGGTTTGGAGCAGTACTTC
CASSPIGTGGLEQYF
>-|TRBJ2-5|-|TRBV3-1/TRBV3-2
TGTGCCAGCAGCCAAGGCAGGGTGGCCCAAGAGACCCAGTACTTC
CASSQGRVAQETQYF
>few|TRBJ1-1|-|TRBV10-1
TGCGCCAGCAGTGTTTGGCAGACTAACACTGAAGCTTTCTTT
CASSVWQTNTEAFF
>-|TRBJ2-3|TRBD1|TRBV25-1
TGTGCCAGCGGGGGACAGGCGCGTGGCGATACGCAGTATTTT
CASGGQARGDTQYF
>-|TRBJ1-2|-|TRBV6-1
TGTGCCAGCAGTGAAGCGGGCAGCAACTATGGCTACACCTTC
CASSEAGSNYGYTF
>-|TRBJ1-1|-|TRBV5-1
TGCGCCAGCAGCTTGGCGTCGGGGGACACTGAAGCTTTCTTT
CASSLASGDTEAFF
>-|TRBJ1-1|TRBD1|TRBV18
TGTGCCAGCTCACCACTTCCAGGGGGTGACACTGAAGCTTTCTTT
CASSPLPGGDTEAFF
>-|TRBJ2-7|-|TRBV3-1/TRBV3-2
TGTGCCAGCAGCTTAATACGATCAGCCTACGAGCAGTACTTC
CASSLIRSAYEQYF
>-|TRBJ1-6|-|TRBV28
TGTGCCAGCAGCCCAGCAGGGGAGCCCCTCCACTTT
CASSPAGEPLHF
>-|TRBJ2-1|-|TRBV7-9
TGTGCCAGCAGCTTTACAGGAACCAGCTCCTACAATGAGCAGTTCTTC
CASSFTGTSSYNEQFF
>-|TRBJ2-1|-|TRBV3-1/TRBV3-2
TGTGCCAGCAGCTTTCGACAGGCAGTTCCCTACAATGAGCAGTTCTTC
CASSFRQAVPYNEQFF
>-|TRBJ2-1|-|TRBV7-9
TGTGCCAGTTATAGACAGTCCTACAATGAGCAGTTCTTC
CASYRQSYNEQFF
>-|TRBJ2-7|-|TRBV4-1
TGCGCCAGCAGCCAAGAAGGGGTCCACGAGCAGTACTTC
CASSQEGVHEQYF
>-|TRBJ2-6|TRBD2|TRBV7-3
TGTGCCAGCAGCTTCTCGGGGACTATGGTGGGCTCTGGGGCCAACGTCCTGACTTTC
CASSFSGTMVGSGANVLTF
>-|TRBJ2-2|TRBD1|TRBV5-1
TGCGCCAGCAGCTCCCGGGACAGGAACACCGGGGAGCTGTTTTTT
CASSSRDRNTGELFF
>-|TRBJ1-5|-|TRBV2
TGTGCCAGCAGTCCAGGGCTAAGACAGCCCCAGCATTTT
CASSPGLRQPQHF
>-|TRBJ2-3|TRBD2|TRBV6-2/TRBV6-3
TGTGCCAGCAGCCAAGGACTAGCCCCTTATACGCAGTATTTT
CASSQGLAPYTQYF
>once|TRBJ2-7|-|TRBV18
TGTGCCAGCTCACCAGTACAGGGCCTAGAGCAGTACTTC
CASSPVQGLEQYF
>-|TRBJ1-5|-|TRBV19
TGTGCCACCCTACCGGAACAGGGCAGTCAGCCCCAGCATTTT
CATLPEQGSQPQHF
>-|TRBJ2-2|TRBD2|TRBV5-1
TGCGCCAGCAGCCAAACCGGGACTAGGAACACCGGGGAGCTGTTTTTT
CASSQTGTRNTGELFF
>-|TRBJ2-7|-|TRBV29-1
TGCAGCGTTGAAGAAGGAACAGCCTACGAGCAGTACTTC
CSVEEGTAYEQYF